This TCR beta chain was obtained from a study of blood T cell repertoires in COVID-19. This CDR3 is built from 14 residues. V was cut by 2 bases and J by 4 bases, with 9 bases left in between. Germline values: CDR1 ENHRY, CDR2 SYGVKD. In the original analysis: How many nucleated cells were present was estimated from reference gene primer amplification. Method: immunoSEQ multiplex PCR; TCRdb's copy keeps in-frame clones and lacks some. The DNA gave D and trimming, while V, J and clone size come from that table. The table has roughly 400,000 clones, roughly 90% seen once. Sequencing input: PBMCs or T cells enriched from blood (not recorded which). This TCR was recovered from a woman in her 30s who had recovered from COVID-19. The V and J genes are TRBV10-3 and TRBJ1-5, with a tentative D call TRBD1 (6 bases). Here the CDR3 reads CAISEAQGNQPQHF. The CDR3 nucleotides are TGTGCCATCAGTGAGGCCCAGGGGAATCAGCCCCAGCATTTT.